The 7 T cell receptor beta chains below all came from one sample that was sequenced in a study of T cell repertoires in cytomegalovirus infection. TCRdb passed the reads through MiXCR, listing each CDR3 protein once. The data contain just under 550,000 distinct CDR3 sequences, 26% of them singletons. Source material: PBMCs. These receptors were collected from a human donor in good health (CMV status not recorded). Some clones in this sample may be carry-over from other donors' samples.

In this sample, this clonotype turned up a few times. The J gene is TRBJ2-1, the V gene TRBV7-6, with TRBD2 matching over 13 bases. The V segment lost 1 base and the J segment 7 bases; nucleotides outside the gene matches: 4. CDR1 and CDR2 from the germline V gene are SGHVS and FNYEAQ. The CDR3 spans 16 residues. The CDR3 loop is CASSLEGLAGRNEQFF. Written as DNA, the CDR3 is TGTGCCAGCAGCTTAGAGGGACTAGCGGGAAGGAATGAGCAGTTCTTC.

CDR3 residues: CASSPRERGQETQYF. In nucleotides, the CDR3 is TGTGCCAGCAGCCCGAGGGAGAGGGGCCAAGAGACCCAGTACTTC. The chain recombines TRBV7-9 with TRBJ2-5; perhaps D is TRBD1 or TRBD2 (5 bases each). V shed 5 bases and J shed 1 base, with 14 bases lying between them. The CDR3 totals 15 residues. The V gene's germline CDR1 is SEHNR and CDR2 FQNEAQ (reference sequence).

V gene TRBV18 combines with J gene TRBJ2-3; 9 bases are shared with TRBD2. This CDR3 has 18 residues. Germline loops: CDR1 KGHSH, CDR2 LQKENI. The V and J ends lost 5 bases and 0 bases, in that order; junction bases with no gene match: 12. In nucleotides, the CDR3 is TGTGCCAGCTCAACCCTAGCGGGACTAAACCCTAGCACAGATACGCAGTATTTT. Its protein is CASSTLAGLNPSTDTQYF.

This chain uses TRBV28 with TRBJ1-2; 7 bases fit TRBD1. The V gene end was trimmed by 5 bases and the J gene end by 2 bases; junction bases not matched to a gene: 11. Per the germline V gene, CDR1 is MDHEN and CDR2 is SYDVKM. The CDR3 totals 16 residues. CDR3 sequence (DNA): TGTGCCAGCAGTCTCCCAGGGGGTTTTGAGAACTATGGCTACACCTTC. Amino acid sequence: CASSLPGGFENYGYTF.

This clonotype was detected only a few times. This could be a read error, since a much larger clone is one nucleotide away. This chain connects TRBV7-9 to TRBJ1-1; 8 nucleotides line up with TRBD1. Trimming took 4 bases from V and 1 from J; bases not matched to a gene: 2. Per germline, CDR1 SEHNR and CDR2 FQNEAQ (reference sequence). The CDR3 extends over 14 amino acids. CDR3 sequence reads: CASSSGQENTEAFF. DNA for the CDR3: TGTGCCAGCAGCTCGGGACAGGAGAACACTGAAGCTTTCTTT.

This clonotype was detected ten times or more. This chain links TRBV28 with TRBJ1-5; D not certain. From germline, CDR1 is MDHEN and CDR2 SYDVKM. The CDR3 extends over 15 amino acids. Trimming took off 3 bases at V and 0 bases at J, with 9 bases between the two ends. This CDR3 reads CASSFWLDSNQPQHF. For the CDR3, the DNA is TGTGCCAGCAGTTTTTGGCTGGATAGCAATCAGCCCCAGCATTTT.

This clonotype was counted only a few times. The rearrangement joins TRBV7-2 to TRBJ2-3; 11 nucleotides line up with TRBD2. Germline V CDR1 and CDR2: SGHTA, FQGNSA. The CDR3 covers 16 residues. With 5 bases clipped from V and 5 bases from J, the junction kept 9 bases outside the gene matches. As DNA, the CDR3 is TGTGCCAGCAGCGCGTCTAGCGGGGGGATTCAAGATACGCAGTATTTT. Its translation: CASSASSGGIQDTQYF.